This entry features one T cell receptor beta chain sequence. This record belongs to a study of blood T cell repertoires in COVID-19. Study-level information: Samples of COVID-19 (acute and convalescent) were obtained from the United States, Italy and Spain. PBMCs, B-cell-depleted T cells, or T cells were the source of the cDNA or gDNA that made up the material.

Authors' processing steps: Estimation of nucleated cell counts relied on the amplification of reference gene primers. Assay: immunoSEQ multiplex PCR; the TCRdb copy retains only in-frame clones and omits some. That table furnishes V, J and clone size, whereas the DNA furnished D and trimming. Here the sample spans about 65,000 clones, over 85% being singletons. The source is a man between 65 and 79 years old with active COVID-19. Input material: peripheral blood.

This CDR3 reads CASSAHSRGPQETQYF. The CDR3, as DNA: TGTGCCAGCAGCGCCCACTCTAGAGGGCCCCAAGAGACCCAGTACTTC. The rearrangement joins TRBV7-9 to TRBJ2-5, with a possible D match to TRBD2 (5 bases). V lost 5 bases to trimming and J lost 1 base, with 17 bases between them. CDR3 length equals 16 residues. The germline gives CDR1 SEHNR, CDR2 FQNEAQ (reference sequence). Together with reference TRBV7-9 and TRBJ2-5, the CDR3 gives the full variable domain: DTGVSQNPRHKITKRGQNVTFRCDPISEHNRLYWYRQTLGQGPEFLTYFQNEAQLEKSRLLSDRFSAERPKGSFSTLEIQRTEQGDSAMYLCASSAHSRGPQETQYFGPGTRLLVL.